A selection of T cell receptor beta chains follows, all from one sample in a study of regulatory T cells in long-lasting Graves disease. Using its own MiXCR run on the multiplex PCR reads, TCRdb lists one record per CDR3 protein. The sample shows approximately 540,000 distinct CDR3 sequences, about 11% of them seen only once. The same sample was also studied in work on T cells in Graves' hyperthyroidism and ophthalmopathy.

Here the sequenced sample was peripheral blood mononuclear cells (PBMCs), taken at new diagnosis, from a patient treated with antithyroid drugs. The receptors stem from a woman aged 25 to 39 with Graves disease. Each CDR3 is given with its conserved first and last residue. A D gene is named only where the DNA matches it firmly. The size entry is marked missing in some rows and otherwise reads once, few, many or a size class.

V,D,size,J,DNA,CDR3
TRBV25-1,TRBD1,many,TRBJ1-4,TGTGCCAGCAGTTTATCCCCCCGGGACAGAACTAATGAAAAACTGTTTTTT,CASSLSPRDRTNEKLFF
TRBV5-4,.,few,TRBJ2-5,TGTGCCAGCAGCCGCGGTGGGGTCTTACAAGAGACCCAGTACTTC,CASSRGGVLQETQYF
TRBV20-1,.,.,TRBJ1-5,TGCAGTGCCCCCCCGGGACCCAATCGGCCCCAGCATTTT,CSAPPGPNRPQHF
TRBV14,.,.,TRBJ2-1,TGTGCCAGCAGCCAAGACATTGGGGCCGTGGGGAATGAGCAGTTCTTC,CASSQDIGAVGNEQFF
TRBV2,TRBD2,many,TRBJ2-3,TGTGCCAGCAGTGGGGATCGACTAGCGGGAGTTGATACGCAGTATTTT,CASSGDRLAGVDTQYF
TRBV6-2/TRBV6-3,TRBD1,many,TRBJ1-1,TGTGCCAGCAGTTACCAGAGAACAGGGGGCACTGAAGCTTTCTTT,CASSYQRTGGTEAFF
TRBV2,.,many,TRBJ2-7,TGTGCCAGCAGTGACGGAAAGTACGAGCAGTACTTC,CASSDGKYEQYF
TRBV27,TRBD2,.,TRBJ2-4,TGTGCCAGCATCGGACTAGCGGAAAGGGGCATTCAGTACTTC,CASIGLAERGIQYF
TRBV2,.,many,TRBJ1-6,TGTGCCAGCATGGTGCCCACCTATAATTCACCCCTCCACTTT,CASMVPTYNSPLHF
TRBV28,TRBD1,few,TRBJ1-5,TGTGCCAGCAGTTTTTTTGACAGGGATAATCAGCCCCAGCATTTT,CASSFFDRDNQPQHF
TRBV13,.,many,TRBJ2-5,TGTGCCAGCAGCTTAGGAAATAGACAGATACAAGAGACCCAGTACTTC,CASSLGNRQIQETQYF
TRBV5-1,.,many,TRBJ1-1,TGCGCCAGCAGCTTGGCCGGGGGTCCTGAAGCTTTCTTT,CASSLAGGPEAFF
TRBV20-1,.,few,TRBJ2-3,TGCAGTGCTAAATTAGGAGGGGGATTAGATACGCAGTATTTT,CSAKLGGGLDTQYF
TRBV7-2,.,few,TRBJ2-5,TGTGCCAGCAGCTTCGCGTCCCAAGAGACCCAGTACTTC,CASSFASQETQYF
TRBV20-1,.,few,TRBJ2-3,TGCAGTGCTTCCCCCCGGGAATTCACAGATACGCAGTATTTT,CSASPREFTDTQYF
TRBV2,TRBD2,many,TRBJ2-1,TGTGCCAGCAGGTATAGCGGGGTCGTCAATGAGCAGTTCTTC,CASRYSGVVNEQFF
TRBV5-1,.,.,TRBJ2-7,TGCGCCAGCAGCGCGATCCAGGGTGTCTACGAGCAGTACTTC,CASSAIQGVYEQYF
TRBV28,.,.,TRBJ2-1,TGTGCCAGCAGCCGAAAGGGAGGGGGGTACAATGAGCAGTTCTTC,CASSRKGGGYNEQFF
TRBV5-1,.,.,TRBJ1-2,TGCGCCAGCAGCTTGGAAAACTACAATTATGGCTACACCTTC,CASSLENYNYGYTF
TRBV5-1,TRBD1,many,TRBJ1-2,TGCGCCAGCAGCTTGACAGGGGAATACGGCTACACCTTC,CASSLTGEYGYTF
TRBV25-1,.,few,TRBJ1-3,TGTGCCAGCAGTCCCCCCGGCTATGGAAACACCATATATTTT,CASSPPGYGNTIYF
TRBV7-9,TRBD2,many,TRBJ2-7,TGTGCCAGCAGCCCAAATCTGGGACTAGCGGCCGAGCAGTACTTC,CASSPNLGLAAEQYF
TRBV7-3,.,few,TRBJ2-7,TGTGCCAGCAGCTTAACAGGGGTGAGCTACGAGCAGTACTTC,CASSLTGVSYEQYF
TRBV28,.,many,TRBJ2-5,TGTGCCAGCGCGGACTTCCAAAAGAAGACCCAGTACTTC,CASADFQKKTQYF
TRBV7-9,.,many,TRBJ2-2,TGTGCCAGCAGCTTAGGTGGTTGGCGTGATAAGCTGTTTTTT,CASSLGGWRDKLFF
TRBV7-9,TRBD2,many,TRBJ2-7,TGTGCCAGCAGCGGACTAGCGGGAGAAGGGCCCTCCTACGAGCAGTACTTC,CASSGLAGEGPSYEQYF
TRBV6-2/TRBV6-3,TRBD1,many,TRBJ2-1,TGTGCCAGCAGTTCGCAGGGGGCCGAGCAGTTCTTC,CASSSQGAEQFF
TRBV6-2/TRBV6-3,.,many,TRBJ1-3,TGTGCCAGCACTCGCCCTGGAAACACCATATATTTT,CASTRPGNTIYF
TRBV2,TRBD2,many,TRBJ2-1,TGTGCCAGCAGCCCCTACGTGGCGGGAGGGCAGGATGAGCAGTTCTTC,CASSPYVAGGQDEQFF
TRBV2,.,many,TRBJ1-6,TGTGCCAGCCTCCTAGTCGGCAAGGGTTCACCCCTCCACTTT,CASLLVGKGSPLHF
TRBV7-3,.,many,TRBJ2-2,TGTGCCAGCAGCTTTAATATTGTCCCGGGGACCGGGGAGCTGTTTTTT,CASSFNIVPGTGELFF
TRBV7-2,TRBD2,many,TRBJ2-1,TGTGCCAGCAGCCGGGGACCTAGCGGGAGTGGAAATGAGCAGTTCTTC,CASSRGPSGSGNEQFF
TRBV24-1,.,many,TRBJ2-3,TGTGCCACCAGTGACCCTTCTCGCGGGAGCACAGATACGCAGTATTTT,CATSDPSRGSTDTQYF
TRBV2,TRBD2,many,TRBJ2-3,TGTGCCAGCAGTGAAGTGGTTAGCGGGTCTGAGGATACGCAGTATTTT,CASSEVVSGSEDTQYF
TRBV6-2/TRBV6-3,.,many,TRBJ1-1,TGTGCCAGCAGAGACCGGGACGCTGGGGTAACTGAAGCTTTCTTT,CASRDRDAGVTEAFF
TRBV27,TRBD2,many,TRBJ2-1,TGTGCCAGCAGTTTAGAACTAGCGGGTTTCAATGAGCAGTTCTTC,CASSLELAGFNEQFF
TRBV7-9,TRBD1,.,TRBJ2-2,TGTGCCAGCAGCCACCGGGACAGGGTCCCCGGGGAGCTGTTTTTT,CASSHRDRVPGELFF
TRBV6-2/TRBV6-3,TRBD2,.,TRBJ2-6,TGTGCCAGCAGTGAAGCGGGAACTGGGGCCAACGTCCTGACTTTC,CASSEAGTGANVLTF
TRBV2,TRBD1,.,TRBJ2-1,TGTGCCAGCAGACGACAGGGTGGGACCTACAATGAGCAGTTCTTC,CASRRQGGTYNEQFF
TRBV28,.,few,TRBJ2-5,TGTGCCAGCAGTTTACGGCAGGGAAAGAGACAAGAGACCCAGTACTTC,CASSLRQGKRQETQYF
TRBV5-1,TRBD2,few,TRBJ2-3,TGCGCCAGCAGCACCGGGACTAGCGGGAGGTCGAGGGATACGCAGTATTTT,CASSTGTSGRSRDTQYF
TRBV11-2,TRBD2,many,TRBJ2-5,TGTGCCAGCAGGCCCGTTGGGACTAGCGGGAGAGGCGAGACCCAGTACTTC,CASRPVGTSGRGETQYF
TRBV3-1,.,many,TRBJ2-3,TGTGCCAGCAGCCAAGATTTGTGGCAGGGCCCTTCTAGCACAGATACGCAGTATTTT,CASSQDLWQGPSSTDTQYF
TRBV10-1,TRBD1,many,TRBJ2-7,TGCGCCAGCAGTTCGGGACAGGTTACCTTCTACGAGCAGTACTTC,CASSSGQVTFYEQYF
TRBV7-9,.,.,TRBJ1-6,TGTGCCAGCAGCTCGGGCCTCTCCTATAATTCACCCCTCCACTTT,CASSSGLSYNSPLHF
TRBV12-3/TRBV12-4,.,many,TRBJ1-5,TGTGCCAGCAGTTTTATCCGAGGCAAGCCCCAGCATTTT,CASSFIRGKPQHF
TRBV7-2,.,few,TRBJ2-1,TGTGCCAGCAGCTCCTTACAGGGTAGGAATGAGCAGTTCTTC,CASSSLQGRNEQFF
TRBV13,.,.,TRBJ1-4,TGTGCCAGCAGCTTAGCAGCCCCTAATGAAAAACTGTTTTTT,CASSLAAPNEKLFF
TRBV4-1,TRBD2,.,TRBJ2-1,TGCGCCAGCAGCCAAGGTCTAGCGGGCCTATACAATGAGCAGTTCTTC,CASSQGLAGLYNEQFF